What follows describes a single T cell receptor (beta chain). Its cognate antigen is unknown. The CDR3 extends over 13 amino acids. Germline CDR1 is SGHAT and CDR2 is FQNNGV. The V gene lost 5 bases and the J gene lost 4 bases, with 9 bases spanning the gap. The whole isolated RNA underwent reverse transcription, so sequencing captured expressed TCRB transcripts. Only in-frame clones appear in the TCRdb table, and some are missing; sequencing was by immunoSEQ multiplex PCR. Among about 47,000 clones listed, approximately 40% were seen once. The entry originates in a study of beta chain features in type 1 diabetes. Overall study findings and caveats: Naive, central memory and Treg TCRB repertoires seemed to resemble each other more closely in patients than they did in healthy donors. The analysis here could not establish whether HLA type shapes TCRB rearrangement. When VDJ junctions were examined, type 1 diabetes patients showed fewer insertions and more deletions. For Type 1 diabetes patients, all four CD4+ subsets carried TCRB CDR3s that were moderately but significantly shorter.

Every donor had blood drawn once into heparin, around 100 mL on average. The sequenced sample consisted of stem cell memory CD4+ T cells from blood. This sequence joins TRBV11-2 and TRBJ1-5, with TRBD1 as a possible D gene (5 bases). The source is a man under 40 with type 1 diabetes. CDR3 nucleotides: TGTGCCAGCAGCGGTGACAGAAATCAGCCCCAGCATTTT. Amino acid sequence: CASSGDRNQPQHF.